This note documents a single TCR beta chain sequence. The data derive from a study of T cell changes during pregnancy in multiple sclerosis. The repertoire was sequenced with immunoSEQ multiplex PCR; TCRdb's copy has only in-frame clones and lacks some. The data show some 70,000 clones, with about nine tenths seen just once and 1.4% to 1.5% held by the top ten. Germline V gene data show CDR1 as SGHNT and CDR2 as YYREEE (reference sequence). The CDR3 totals 15 residues. The junction had 9 bases not matched to a gene; V was cut back by 5 bases and J by 10 bases. The TCR originated in a female donor with multiple sclerosis, enrolled in a pregnancy study. The V call is TRBV5-4, the J call TRBJ2-1, with TRBD2 identical over 13 bases. Sequenced here: peripheral blood, sampled in the third trimester of pregnancy. CDR3 sequence: CASRTSGGGLGEQFF. CDR3 DNA sequence: TGTGCCAGCAGAACTAGCGGGGGGGGTTTAGGGGAGCAGTTCTTC. The entire variable domain, with the rest obtained from reference TRBV5-4 and TRBJ2-1, is as follows: ETGVTQSPTHLIKTRGQQVTLRCSSQSGHNTVSWYQQALGQGPQFIFQYYREEENGRGNFPPRFSGLQFPNYSSELNVNALELDDSALYLCASRTSGGGLGEQFFGPGTRLTVL.